These T cell receptor beta chains were read from a single sample in a study of CD8 T cells in ankylosing spondylitis. In TCRdb, the 5' RACE reads were re-called with MiXCR into one record per CDR3 protein. The data hold about 480,000 distinct CDR3 sequences, with 15% to 20% observed a single time. The specimen was blood, either unsorted or a sorted T cell fraction (not recorded which). These TCRs come from a male donor with ankylosing spondylitis. CDR3s include the opening cysteine and the closing phenylalanine or tryptophan. Fields, in order: D gene, V gene, J gene, clone size, CDR3 DNA, CDR3 protein. D genes are given only for firm matches. Only some rows state a clone size, as once, few, many or a class for expanded clones.

D: TRBD2
V: TRBV30
J: TRBJ2-3
size: -
DNA: TGTGCCTGGAGCCGGCTAGCGGGGGGTTGGGGTACAGATACGCAGTATTTT
CDR3: CAWSRLAGGWGTDTQYF

D: TRBD2
V: TRBV12-3/TRBV12-4
J: TRBJ2-7
size: few
DNA: TGTGCCAGCAGTTTGGGGCTAGCGGGGGCCGGATCCAACGAGCAGTACTTC
CDR3: CASSLGLAGAGSNEQYF

D: -
V: TRBV6-2/TRBV6-3
J: TRBJ1-5
size: few
DNA: TGTGCCAGCAGTTACTCAGATGGACAGCCCCAGCATTTT
CDR3: CASSYSDGQPQHF

D: TRBD2
V: TRBV11-2
J: TRBJ2-2
size: -
DNA: TGTGCCAGCAGCACGGTAGCGGGGGGACCGAACACCGGGGAGCTGTTTTTT
CDR3: CASSTVAGGPNTGELFF

D: -
V: TRBV7-9
J: TRBJ1-3
size: many
DNA: TGTGCCAGCAGCTTAGCGGGCTCTGGAAACACCATATATTTT
CDR3: CASSLAGSGNTIYF

D: -
V: TRBV18
J: TRBJ2-7
size: -
DNA: TGTGCCAGCTCACCACCTAGCGTGAGCTCCTACGAGCAGTACTTC
CDR3: CASSPPSVSSYEQYF

D: -
V: TRBV6-5
J: TRBJ1-3
size: few
DNA: TGTGCCAGCAGTTCCGCACCCCCAGGAGGAGGAAACACCATATATTTT
CDR3: CASSSAPPGGGNTIYF

D: -
V: TRBV27
J: TRBJ1-2
size: few
DNA: TGTGCCAGAGACCCCGTCCCCCCGTTAGGCGGAAGGTCGCTCTTC
CDR3: CARDPVPPLGGRSLF

D: TRBD2
V: TRBV6-5
J: TRBJ2-3
size: -
DNA: TGTGCCAGCAGTTACGGGACTAGTAGCACAGATACGCAGTATTTT
CDR3: CASSYGTSSTDTQYF

D: -
V: TRBV3-1
J: TRBJ2-1
size: few
DNA: TGTGCCAGCAGCCAAGATCTCCGGACAGAGCAGTTCTTC
CDR3: CASSQDLRTEQFF

D: TRBD1
V: TRBV18
J: TRBJ1-3
size: few
DNA: TGTGCCAGCTCACCGAGACAGGGGAGCTCTGGAAACACCATATATTTT
CDR3: CASSPRQGSSGNTIYF

D: -
V: TRBV27
J: TRBJ1-6
size: few
DNA: TGTGCCAGCAGTTCCCCCTCAACCAGGGGATCACCCCTCCACTTT
CDR3: CASSSPSTRGSPLHF

D: -
V: TRBV11-3
J: TRBJ2-5
size: few
DNA: TGTGCCAGCAGCTTAGGGGGCAGGGACCAAGAGACCCAGTACTTC
CDR3: CASSLGGRDQETQYF

D: -
V: TRBV20-1
J: TRBJ1-1
size: -
DNA: TGCAGTGCGATAGGAGGGGGGACGAAGAACACTGAAGCTTTCTTT
CDR3: CSAIGGGTKNTEAFF

D: -
V: TRBV6-1
J: TRBJ2-1
size: -
DNA: TGTGCCAGCCGTCGCGGGCTGAGGTCAGGCCTCCTCTCCTACAATGAGCAGTTCTTC
CDR3: CASRRGLRSGLLSYNEQFF

D: TRBD2
V: TRBV2
J: TRBJ2-1
size: few
DNA: TGTGCCAGCGGAGGACTAGCGTACAATGAGCAGTTCTTC
CDR3: CASGGLAYNEQFF

D: -
V: TRBV5-1
J: TRBJ1-1
size: -
DNA: TGCGCCAGCAGCTTCGGTCGGCAATCTGAAGCTTTCTTT
CDR3: CASSFGRQSEAFF

D: -
V: TRBV5-6
J: TRBJ2-2
size: few
DNA: TGTGCCAGCAGGAGGGGGGGTATTGACACCGGGGAGCTGTTTTTT
CDR3: CASRRGGIDTGELFF

D: -
V: TRBV29-1
J: TRBJ1-1
size: -
DNA: TGCAGCGTCCAGCCCGGGGGGACTGAAGCTTTCTTT
CDR3: CSVQPGGTEAFF

D: TRBD2
V: TRBV9
J: TRBJ2-1
size: few
DNA: TGTGCCAGCAGCGTCACTAGCGGCTACAATGAGCAGTTCTTC
CDR3: CASSVTSGYNEQFF

D: -
V: TRBV6-5
J: TRBJ1-2
size: -
DNA: TGTGCCAGCAGTTACTCACGACAGATTACTAACTATGGCTACACCTTC
CDR3: CASSYSRQITNYGYTF

D: TRBD2
V: TRBV4-2
J: TRBJ2-3
size: few
DNA: TGTGCCAGCAGCCAAGATCGTTTAGCGGGAGGGCCAGATACGCAGTATTTT
CDR3: CASSQDRLAGGPDTQYF

D: TRBD2
V: TRBV4-2
J: TRBJ2-3
size: once
DNA: TGTGCCAGCAGCCAGAAGAGCGGGAGGAGCACAGATACGCAGTATTTT
CDR3: CASSQKSGRSTDTQYF

D: -
V: TRBV4-1
J: TRBJ2-1
size: few
DNA: TGCGCCAGCAGCCAACCCATAGCGGAAAGCTCCTACAATGAGCAGTTCTTC
CDR3: CASSQPIAESSYNEQFF

D: TRBD1
V: TRBV20-1
J: TRBJ2-7
size: -
DNA: TGCAGTGCTCAGACAGGGGGCCTCTACGAGCAGTACTTC
CDR3: CSAQTGGLYEQYF

D: TRBD2
V: TRBV10-3
J: TRBJ2-3
size: few
DNA: TGTGCCATCAGTGAGTCGACTAGCGGGAGGACAGATACGCAGTATTTT
CDR3: CAISESTSGRTDTQYF

D: -
V: TRBV5-1
J: TRBJ1-5
size: many
DNA: TGCGCCAGCAGCTTGGAAGGGGCCAACAATCAGCCCCAGCATTTT
CDR3: CASSLEGANNQPQHF

D: -
V: TRBV20-1
J: TRBJ2-3
size: -
DNA: TGCAGTGCTAGCCGACCCGGGACTGATCGCCGATCGCAGTATTTT
CDR3: CSASRPGTDRRSQYF

D: TRBD1
V: TRBV19
J: TRBJ1-5
size: few
DNA: TGTGCCAGTACCCCCCAGACAGGGATAAGCAATCAGCCCCAGCATTTT
CDR3: CASTPQTGISNQPQHF

D: TRBD1
V: TRBV4-1
J: TRBJ1-2
size: -
DNA: TGCGCCAGCAGCCAGGCGGACAGGGCAAGCTATGGCTACACCTTC
CDR3: CASSQADRASYGYTF

D: TRBD1
V: TRBV5-1
J: TRBJ1-1
size: many
DNA: TGCGCCAGCAGCGACGGACAGGGAAGGACTGAAGCTTTCTTT
CDR3: CASSDGQGRTEAFF

D: -
V: TRBV27
J: TRBJ1-2
size: few
DNA: TGTGCCAGCAGTCAACGGACAGTCGATGGCTACACCTTC
CDR3: CASSQRTVDGYTF

D: TRBD1
V: TRBV29-1
J: TRBJ1-2
size: few
DNA: TGCAGCGTGTCAACTCAGGGGGCAGATGGCTACACCTTC
CDR3: CSVSTQGADGYTF

D: TRBD1
V: TRBV2
J: TRBJ2-1
size: -
DNA: TGTGCCAGCAGCACGGGACAGAACTACAATGAGCAGTTCTTC
CDR3: CASSTGQNYNEQFF

D: -
V: TRBV5-1
J: TRBJ2-3
size: few
DNA: TGCGCCAGCAGCCCAGGACAGCGGGTGGCAGATACGCAGTATTTT
CDR3: CASSPGQRVADTQYF

D: -
V: TRBV6-5
J: TRBJ2-3
size: -
DNA: TGTGCCAGCAGTTTGAGTGGGGGCACGAATACGCAGTATTTT
CDR3: CASSLSGGTNTQYF

D: TRBD1
V: TRBV5-1
J: TRBJ1-1
size: few
DNA: TGCGCCAGCAGCTTGGCCCTCCGGGACAGGGACACTGAAGCTTTCTTT
CDR3: CASSLALRDRDTEAFF

D: -
V: TRBV5-1
J: TRBJ2-3
size: many
DNA: TGCGCCAGCAGCTCCGAACTAGGGACAGATACGCAGTATTTT
CDR3: CASSSELGTDTQYF

D: -
V: TRBV5-1
J: TRBJ2-1
size: few
DNA: TGCGCCAGCAGCTTGGAGTTGTTCGGCGGGAAATACAATGAGCAGTTCTTC
CDR3: CASSLELFGGKYNEQFF

D: TRBD2
V: TRBV6-1
J: TRBJ2-3
size: few
DNA: TGTGCCAGCAGCGGGACTAGCGTTGGCACAGATACGCAGTATTTT
CDR3: CASSGTSVGTDTQYF

D: -
V: TRBV15
J: TRBJ2-5
size: -
DNA: TGTGCCACCAGCAGATTATTTCCTCCAAATGGAGAGACCCAGTACTTC
CDR3: CATSRLFPPNGETQYF

D: TRBD2
V: TRBV24-1
J: TRBJ2-7
size: few
DNA: TGTGCCGCGAACCCAAGCGTAGCGGGAGTTCCCTACGAGCAGTACTTC
CDR3: CAANPSVAGVPYEQYF

D: -
V: TRBV20-1
J: TRBJ1-4
size: once
DNA: TGCAGTGCTAGTAAGGGGCGGGGTGAAAAACTGTTTTTT
CDR3: CSASKGRGEKLFF

D: -
V: TRBV20-1
J: TRBJ1-2
size: -
DNA: TGCAGTGCCCGGCAGGCCTGGGGTGGCTACACCTTC
CDR3: CSARQAWGGYTF

D: -
V: TRBV7-9
J: TRBJ1-6
size: -
DNA: TGTGCCAGCAGCTTAGCGGCAGGCAATTCACCCCTCCACTTT
CDR3: CASSLAAGNSPLHF

D: -
V: TRBV29-1
J: TRBJ1-2
size: few
DNA: TGCAGCGTTGGGCTTGAACCCGCAGCCTACTATGGCTACACCTTC
CDR3: CSVGLEPAAYYGYTF

D: -
V: TRBV6-2/TRBV6-3
J: TRBJ2-1
size: -
DNA: TGTGCCAGCAGCCCACGGGTTTCCAATGAGCAGTTCTTC
CDR3: CASSPRVSNEQFF

D: -
V: TRBV7-2
J: TRBJ2-7
size: -
DNA: TGTGCCAGCAGCTTAATGATAGGCGGGGTCTCCTACGAGCAGTACTTC
CDR3: CASSLMIGGVSYEQYF

D: -
V: TRBV20-1
J: TRBJ2-5
size: -
DNA: TGCAGTGCTAAACAAGAGACCCAGTACTTC
CDR3: CSAKQETQYF

D: TRBD1
V: TRBV7-2
J: TRBJ2-1
size: few
DNA: TGTGCCAGCAGTCCTGCAGGGGGAAGAGGGAATGAGCAGTTCTTC
CDR3: CASSPAGGRGNEQFF

D: TRBD2
V: TRBV5-1
J: TRBJ2-1
size: few
DNA: TGCGCCAGCAGCTTGGGACTAGCGCTAAATGAGCAGTTCTTC
CDR3: CASSLGLALNEQFF

D: TRBD1
V: TRBV5-6
J: TRBJ2-5
size: -
DNA: TGTGCCAGCAGCCTGGACCGGGACAGGGGAGAGACCCAGTACTTC
CDR3: CASSLDRDRGETQYF

D: TRBD2
V: TRBV20-1
J: TRBJ2-1
size: -
DNA: TGCAGTGCTCCTCTAGCGGGAGTAGATGGTGAGCAGTTCTTC
CDR3: CSAPLAGVDGEQFF

D: -
V: TRBV4-2
J: TRBJ2-3
size: many
DNA: TGTGCCAGCAGCCGAACCACCTCGGGGGCCACCGTCGGCACAGATACGCAGTATTTT
CDR3: CASSRTTSGATVGTDTQYF

D: -
V: TRBV6-5
J: TRBJ2-2
size: -
DNA: TGTGCCAGCAGTTACCCCAACACCGGGGAGCTGTTTTTT
CDR3: CASSYPNTGELFF

D: TRBD2
V: TRBV20-1
J: TRBJ2-7
size: few
DNA: TGCAGTGTCGTACTAGCGGGAGTGAGGGAGCAGTACTTC
CDR3: CSVVLAGVREQYF

D: -
V: TRBV5-1
J: TRBJ1-1
size: many
DNA: TGCGCCAGCAGCTTGGTCGTCGGTGGGGACACTGAAGCTTTCTTT
CDR3: CASSLVVGGDTEAFF